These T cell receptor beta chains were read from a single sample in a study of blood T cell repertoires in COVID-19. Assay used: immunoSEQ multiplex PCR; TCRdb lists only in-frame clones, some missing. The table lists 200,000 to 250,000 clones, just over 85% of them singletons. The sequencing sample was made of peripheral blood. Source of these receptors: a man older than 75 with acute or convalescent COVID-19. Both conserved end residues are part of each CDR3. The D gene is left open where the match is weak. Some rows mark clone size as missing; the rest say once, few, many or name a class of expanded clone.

TGTGCCAGCAGCTTAAAGGGGAGGACTACCAATGAGCAGTTCTTC,CASSLKGRTTNEQFF,once,TRBV7-8,.,TRBJ2-1
TGCGCCAGCAGCTCGAGTTTTCACTTTCAGCCCGGACTAGCGGAGGCGAACACCGGGGAGCTGTTTTTT,CASSSSFHFQPGLAEANTGELFF,.,TRBV5-1,TRBD2,TRBJ2-2
TGTGCCAGCAGAACGACTACCCACCCCACGGAGCAGTTCTTC,CASRTTTHPTEQFF,few,TRBV6-5,.,TRBJ2-1
TGTGCCAGCAGTTTATTCCGGGGGAGCAATCAGCCCCAGCATTTT,CASSLFRGSNQPQHF,.,TRBV27,.,TRBJ1-5
TGTGCCACCAGTTTCTCAGCGGGAGTCGTGAGTGAGCAGTTCTTC,CATSFSAGVVSEQFF,.,TRBV24-1,TRBD2,TRBJ2-1
TGTGCCACCGGGCGGGGGGGGCAAGAGACCCAGTACTTC,CATGRGGQETQYF,.,TRBV24-1,TRBD2,TRBJ2-5
TGTGCCAGCAGTGACACAGGCCGCAGGGGGAGTGGCTACACCTTC,CASSDTGRRGSGYTF,.,TRBV6-1,TRBD1,TRBJ1-2
TGTGCCAGCAGCCAAGAAGTGGGGCTCAGCGAGACCCAGTACTTC,CASSQEVGLSETQYF,.,TRBV3-1/TRBV3-2,.,TRBJ2-5
TGTGCCAGCAGTAGGGACAGGGCTAGGAGTGAAAAACTGTTTTTT,CASSRDRARSEKLFF,once,TRBV28,TRBD1,TRBJ1-4
TGTGCCAGCAGACAACTAGACAATGAGCAGTTCTTC,CASRQLDNEQFF,.,TRBV2,.,TRBJ2-1
TGTGCCAGCGGCTGGTCAGGGATTAATGAAAAACTGTTTTTT,CASGWSGINEKLFF,.,TRBV2,.,TRBJ1-4
TGTGCCAGCAGCCAAGTCGGGGTTGGGAATTCACCCCTCCACTTT,CASSQVGVGNSPLHF,.,TRBV14,.,TRBJ1-6
TGTGCCAGCAGTTTACTAGCCGCTGGGGAGACCCAGTACTTC,CASSLLAAGETQYF,.,TRBV27,.,TRBJ2-5
TGTGCCAGCAGTCCCCCGGGGTGGACAGAGATGAACACTGAAGCTTTCTTT,CASSPPGWTEMNTEAFF,.,TRBV28,.,TRBJ1-1
TGTGCCAGCAGTGGACAGGGCTACGAGCAGTACTTC,CASSGQGYEQYF,few,TRBV2,TRBD1,TRBJ2-7
TGTGCCAGCAGCTTAACTTTACTAGCGGGCCAACAAACGAGCACAGATACGCAGTATTTT,CASSLTLLAGQQTSTDTQYF,.,TRBV7-3,TRBD2,TRBJ2-3
TGTGCCAGCAGCTTAGATCTGGGCATGTACGAGCAGTACTTC,CASSLDLGMYEQYF,.,TRBV11-2,.,TRBJ2-7
TGTGCAAGTCGCTTAGGCCAAGTTCGGAATCAGCCCCAGCATTTT,CASRLGQVRNQPQHF,.,TRBV12-2,.,TRBJ1-5
TGTGCCAGCAGCTTAGAGGGACTAGCGGGGGGGACAGATACGCAGTATTTT,CASSLEGLAGGTDTQYF,.,TRBV7-8,TRBD2,TRBJ2-3
TGTGCCAGCGGATCAGCGGGACTAAGGGAGACCCAGTACTTC,CASGSAGLRETQYF,few,TRBV7-2,TRBD2,TRBJ2-5
TGCGCCAGCAGCTTGATAGCGGGAGGGCCCGTTGGGACAGATACGCAGTATTTT,CASSLIAGGPVGTDTQYF,.,TRBV5-1,TRBD2,TRBJ2-3
TGTGCCAGCTCTCAGAGCAATCAGCCCCAGCATTTT,CASSQSNQPQHF,.,TRBV18,.,TRBJ1-5
TGTGCCAGCAGTTTAGCTGGAGGGGTTAGTGAAAAACTGTTTTTT,CASSLAGGVSEKLFF,few,TRBV28,.,TRBJ1-4
TGTGCCAGCTCACCGCCGGACAGGCAATACGAGCAGTACTTC,CASSPPDRQYEQYF,.,TRBV18,TRBD1,TRBJ2-7
TGTGCCAGCAGCTTGGCCAGCGGAACTAGCACAGATACGCAGTATTTT,CASSLASGTSTDTQYF,.,TRBV5-4,.,TRBJ2-3
TGTGCCAGTAGTAGGCAGTACAATCAGCCCCAGCATTTT,CASSRQYNQPQHF,once,TRBV19,.,TRBJ1-5
TGCAGTGCTAGTAGACTAGCGGGTTTCACAGATACGCAGTATTTT,CSASRLAGFTDTQYF,.,TRBV20-1,TRBD2,TRBJ2-3
TGCGCCAGCAGCTTGATGTTAGACACTGAAGCTTTCTTT,CASSLMLDTEAFF,.,TRBV5-1,.,TRBJ1-1
TGTGCCAGCAGCTTAGGGGACAGGGGTTACACTGAAGCTTTCTTT,CASSLGDRGYTEAFF,.,TRBV11-2,TRBD1,TRBJ1-1
TGTGCCAGCTCACCGGCCAACTCCTACGAGCAGTACTTC,CASSPANSYEQYF,.,TRBV18,.,TRBJ2-7
TGTGCCAGCAGGATTATCGGGCTAGCGGGAGGAAATGAGCAGTTCTTC,CASRIIGLAGGNEQFF,.,TRBV13,TRBD2,TRBJ2-1
TGTGCCAGCAGCCAAGAATTCCCTAGCGGATACTCCTACGAGCAGTACTTC,CASSQEFPSGYSYEQYF,.,TRBV3-1/TRBV3-2,TRBD2,TRBJ2-7
TGTGCCTGGAGTGTACTAGGGGGCGGCTATGGCTACACCTTC,CAWSVLGGGYGYTF,few,TRBV30,TRBD1,TRBJ1-2
TGTGCCAGTAGTAAGGGAGGGCAAATCAATCAGCCCCAGCATTTT,CASSKGGQINQPQHF,.,TRBV19,.,TRBJ1-5
TGTGCCAGCAGTGAATTTAGGGGGAACACTGAAGCTTTCTTT,CASSEFRGNTEAFF,.,TRBV6-1,.,TRBJ1-1
TGTGCCAGCAGCTCGGGGTACAGGGACACCATATATTTT,CASSSGYRDTIYF,once,TRBV28,.,TRBJ1-3
TGTGCCAGATGGGGCAGAATACCCTATAATGAAAAACTGTTTTTT,CARWGRIPYNEKLFF,.,TRBV9,.,TRBJ1-4
TGTGCCAGCAGGGGGACAGGGGGCTCCTATGGCTACACCTTC,CASRGTGGSYGYTF,.,TRBV2,TRBD1,TRBJ1-2
TGTGCCAGTAGTATAGTCTACCCACCGGGGAATGAGCAGTTCTTC,CASSIVYPPGNEQFF,.,TRBV19,.,TRBJ2-1
TGCAGCATCGGACAGGGGAACACTGAAGCTTTCTTT,CSIGQGNTEAFF,.,TRBV29-1,TRBD1,TRBJ1-1
TGTGCCAGCAGTTCCGGACTTCGGGGTGAGCAGTTCTTC,CASSSGLRGEQFF,.,TRBV12-3/TRBV12-4,.,TRBJ2-1
TGTGCCACCAGCAGAGATATGGCAGTATCCACCAATGAGCAGTTCTTC,CATSRDMAVSTNEQFF,.,TRBV15,.,TRBJ2-1
TGTGCCAGCACTTGGTCAGGGGGCAATCAGCCCCAGCATTTT,CASTWSGGNQPQHF,many,TRBV6-5,.,TRBJ1-5
TGTGCCAGCAGCCCTAGTGAGAGAAATGAGCAGTTCTTC,CASSPSERNEQFF,few,TRBV6-2/TRBV6-3,.,TRBJ2-1
TGTGCCAGCAGCAACCGACAGGGAACCGGGGAGCTGTTTTTT,CASSNRQGTGELFF,.,TRBV21-1,.,TRBJ2-2
TGTGCCAGCAGTCCAACGCTCAGCGGGATGAAGTCCTACGAGCAGTACTTC,CASSPTLSGMKSYEQYF,.,TRBV27,TRBD2,TRBJ2-7
TGTGCCAGCAGCCTACAAGAGACCCAGTACTTC,CASSLQETQYF,.,TRBV14,.,TRBJ2-5
TGCGCCAGCAGCTTGGATAGGCGGGCCTACGAGCAGTACTTC,CASSLDRRAYEQYF,.,TRBV5-1,.,TRBJ2-7
TGCAGCGTCCTTGAACCAGGGGGGCGAGAGACCCAGTACTTC,CSVLEPGGRETQYF,.,TRBV29-1,.,TRBJ2-5
TGTGCCAGCAGCCCATTCCAGACAGAAAAAGCTTTCTTT,CASSPFQTEKAFF,.,TRBV9,.,TRBJ1-1
TGCGCCAGCAGCCAAGGAAGGGGTAGGGGAAACATTCAGTACTTC,CASSQGRGRGNIQYF,.,TRBV4-3,.,TRBJ2-4
TGTGCCAGCAGCTTAGATAGCCCAGGGGTCGAGCAGTACTTC,CASSLDSPGVEQYF,.,TRBV11-1,.,TRBJ2-7